The rows below give T cell receptor beta chains drawn from one sample of a study of shared clonotypes between healthy human individuals. The table came from immunoSEQ multiplex PCR; TCRdb's copy has only in-frame clones and leaves some out. The sample includes a few hundred thousand clones, around 87% of them seen just once. Sample: memory CD8+ T cells sorted from blood. Receptor source: a man aged 18 to 29 in good health. Each CDR3 is given with its conserved first and last residue. Fields, in order: CDR3 protein, CDR3 DNA, D gene, J gene, V gene, clone size. A D gene is named only where the DNA matches it firmly. Only some rows state a clone size, as once, few, many or a class for expanded clones.

CDR3aa: CASSQESGAIYNEQFF
CDR3nt: TGCGCCAGCAGCCAAGAGTCAGGGGCGATTTACAATGAGCAGTTCTTC
d_gene: -
j_gene: TRBJ2-1
v_gene: TRBV4-3
abundance: -

CDR3aa: CASSLAVSGGLQYEQYF
CDR3nt: TGTGCCAGCAGCTTAGCGGTTAGCGGGGGGCTACAGTACGAGCAGTACTTC
d_gene: TRBD2
j_gene: TRBJ2-7
v_gene: TRBV7-9
abundance: -

CDR3aa: CASSPRDRATYEQYF
CDR3nt: TGTGCCAGCAGCCCGCGGGACAGGGCTACCTACGAGCAGTACTTC
d_gene: TRBD1
j_gene: TRBJ2-7
v_gene: TRBV7-9
abundance: -

CDR3aa: CASSQDSSYEQYF
CDR3nt: TGTGCCAGCAGTCAAGATAGCTCCTACGAGCAGTACTTC
d_gene: -
j_gene: TRBJ2-7
v_gene: TRBV2
abundance: once

CDR3aa: CASSEKTSGLNTGELFF
CDR3nt: TGTGCCAGCAGCGAAAAGACTAGCGGTTTAAACACCGGGGAGCTGTTTTTT
d_gene: TRBD2
j_gene: TRBJ2-2
v_gene: TRBV5-4
abundance: -

CDR3aa: CASMERPSGRALDTQYF
CDR3nt: TGTGCCAGTATGGAGCGGCCTAGCGGGAGGGCCTTAGATACGCAGTATTTT
d_gene: TRBD2
j_gene: TRBJ2-3
v_gene: TRBV19
abundance: -

CDR3aa: CASSFTNTGELFF
CDR3nt: TGTGCTAGCAGCTTCACGAACACCGGGGAGCTGTTTTTT
d_gene: -
j_gene: TRBJ2-2
v_gene: TRBV7-7
abundance: many

CDR3aa: CASSPHSLPPSYEQYF
CDR3nt: TGTGCCAGCAGCCCACACAGCCTACCCCCCTCCTACGAGCAGTACTTC
d_gene: -
j_gene: TRBJ2-7
v_gene: TRBV7-2
abundance: -

CDR3aa: CASSPRSRAGGETQYF
CDR3nt: TGTGCCAGCAGTCCCCGGTCGAGAGCGGGGGGGGAGACCCAGTACTTC
d_gene: TRBD2
j_gene: TRBJ2-5
v_gene: TRBV27
abundance: -

CDR3aa: CASSAGWVLGETQYF
CDR3nt: TGTGCCAGCAGTGCCGGATGGGTTCTTGGGGAGACCCAGTACTTC
d_gene: -
j_gene: TRBJ2-5
v_gene: TRBV9
abundance: -

CDR3aa: CASRSGNNEQFF
CDR3nt: TGTGCATCGAGAAGCGGAAACAATGAGCAGTTCTTC
d_gene: -
j_gene: TRBJ2-1
v_gene: TRBV7-9
abundance: -

CDR3aa: CASSDDRGGYTF
CDR3nt: TGTGCCAGCAGCGACGACAGGGGTGGCTACACCTTC
d_gene: TRBD1
j_gene: TRBJ1-2
v_gene: TRBV9
abundance: -

CDR3aa: CATSSGMVPYEQYF
CDR3nt: TGCGCCACCTCGAGCGGGATGGTCCCCTACGAGCAGTACTTC
d_gene: TRBD2
j_gene: TRBJ2-7
v_gene: TRBV10-1
abundance: -

CDR3aa: CASSPRVEGEAFF
CDR3nt: TGCGCCAGCAGCCCCCGGGTGGAGGGAGAAGCTTTCTTT
d_gene: -
j_gene: TRBJ1-1
v_gene: TRBV4-1
abundance: -

CDR3aa: CASSLWSENTEAFF
CDR3nt: TGTGCCAGCAGCTTGTGGAGTGAGAACACTGAAGCTTTCTTT
d_gene: -
j_gene: TRBJ1-1
v_gene: TRBV7-8
abundance: -

CDR3aa: CASSQGPGGGGSYNEQFF
CDR3nt: TGCGCCAGCAGCCAAGGTCCCGGTGGCGGGGGCTCCTACAATGAGCAGTTCTTC
d_gene: TRBD2
j_gene: TRBJ2-1
v_gene: TRBV4-3
abundance: -

CDR3aa: CAIGSQGAWGTDTQYF
CDR3nt: TGTGCCATAGGCTCACAGGGGGCGTGGGGCACAGATACGCAGTATTTT
d_gene: TRBD1
j_gene: TRBJ2-3
v_gene: TRBV10-3
abundance: -

CDR3aa: CASSSPLAGGNEQFF
CDR3nt: TGTGCCAGCAGCTCGCCACTGGCGGGCGGTAATGAGCAGTTCTTC
d_gene: -
j_gene: TRBJ2-1
v_gene: TRBV11-2
abundance: -

CDR3aa: CASSPEVAGAGEQYF
CDR3nt: TGCGCCAGCAGCCCCGAAGTGGCAGGGGCGGGCGAGCAGTACTTC
d_gene: -
j_gene: TRBJ2-7
v_gene: TRBV5-1
abundance: -

CDR3aa: CASSLEVARGNEQFF
CDR3nt: TGTGCCAGCAGCTTAGAAGTAGCTCGCGGCAATGAGCAGTTCTTC
d_gene: -
j_gene: TRBJ2-1
v_gene: TRBV7-6
abundance: few

CDR3aa: CAISPSGTSGATGELFF
CDR3nt: TGTGCCATCAGTCCTAGTGGGACTAGCGGGGCGACCGGGGAGCTGTTTTTT
d_gene: TRBD2
j_gene: TRBJ2-2
v_gene: TRBV10-3
abundance: -

CDR3aa: CASSYSTMNTGELFF
CDR3nt: TGTGCCAGCAGTTACTCGACAATGAACACCGGGGAGCTGTTTTTT
d_gene: -
j_gene: TRBJ2-2
v_gene: TRBV6-5
abundance: -

CDR3aa: CASSGAYNEQFF
CDR3nt: TGTGCCAGCAGTGGGGCCTACAATGAGCAGTTCTTC
d_gene: -
j_gene: TRBJ2-1
v_gene: TRBV2
abundance: -

CDR3aa: CASSTLREGHHHEQYF
CDR3nt: TGTGCCAGCAGTACCCTTCGGGAGGGACACCACCACGAGCAGTACTTC
d_gene: TRBD2
j_gene: TRBJ2-7
v_gene: TRBV27
abundance: -

CDR3aa: CASSFWGPKNIQYF
CDR3nt: TGTGCCAGCAGTTTTTGGGGACCCAAAAACATTCAGTACTTC
d_gene: -
j_gene: TRBJ2-4
v_gene: TRBV27
abundance: -

CDR3aa: CASSELTGDNSPLHF
CDR3nt: TGTGCCAGCAGTGAATTGACAGGGGACAATTCACCCCTCCACTTT
d_gene: TRBD1
j_gene: TRBJ1-6
v_gene: TRBV25-1
abundance: -

CDR3aa: CAWGYRDRDYGYTF
CDR3nt: TGTGCCTGGGGATACCGGGACAGGGACTATGGCTACACCTTC
d_gene: TRBD1
j_gene: TRBJ1-2
v_gene: TRBV30
abundance: -

CDR3aa: CSVEVGAASYEQYF
CDR3nt: TGCAGCGTAGAGGTCGGGGCAGCTTCCTACGAGCAGTACTTC
d_gene: -
j_gene: TRBJ2-7
v_gene: TRBV29-1
abundance: -

CDR3aa: CASGLVGPPTGAYSYEQYF
CDR3nt: TGTGCTAGTGGTTTGGTAGGACCGCCGACAGGGGCCTACTCCTACGAGCAGTACTTC
d_gene: TRBD1
j_gene: TRBJ2-7
v_gene: TRBV12-5
abundance: -

CDR3aa: CASNHYSGRALNEQFF
CDR3nt: TGTGCCAGTAACCACTATAGCGGGAGGGCCCTCAATGAGCAGTTCTTC
d_gene: TRBD2
j_gene: TRBJ2-1
v_gene: TRBV19
abundance: -

CDR3aa: CASSLGATVYEQYF
CDR3nt: TGTGCCAGCAGTTTGGGAGCCACTGTTTACGAGCAGTACTTC
d_gene: -
j_gene: TRBJ2-7
v_gene: TRBV27
abundance: -

CDR3aa: CASSDSLSLSYEQYF
CDR3nt: TGTGCCAGCAGTGATTCGCTTAGCCTTTCCTACGAGCAGTACTTC
d_gene: -
j_gene: TRBJ2-7
v_gene: TRBV6-1
abundance: -

CDR3aa: CASSFGQAYEQYF
CDR3nt: TGCGCCAGCAGCTTCGGACAGGCGTACGAGCAGTACTTC
d_gene: TRBD1
j_gene: TRBJ2-7
v_gene: TRBV5-1
abundance: -

CDR3aa: CASSMQGIRTEAFF
CDR3nt: TGTGCCAGCAGCATGCAGGGTATTCGCACTGAAGCTTTCTTT
d_gene: -
j_gene: TRBJ1-1
v_gene: TRBV7-9
abundance: -

CDR3aa: CANLDRVSTDTQYF
CDR3nt: TGTGCCAACCTAGACAGAGTGAGCACAGATACGCAGTATTTT
d_gene: -
j_gene: TRBJ2-3
v_gene: TRBV2
abundance: -

CDR3aa: CASGPMNTEAFF
CDR3nt: TGTGCCAGCGGCCCCATGAACACTGAAGCTTTCTTT
d_gene: -
j_gene: TRBJ1-1
v_gene: TRBV2
abundance: few

CDR3aa: CASSLNEQYF
CDR3nt: TGTGCCAGCAGCTTAAACGAGCAGTACTTC
d_gene: -
j_gene: TRBJ2-7
v_gene: TRBV11-2
abundance: -

CDR3aa: CAISDGGPAQPQHF
CDR3nt: TGTGCCATCAGTGACGGGGGGCCGGCTCAGCCCCAGCATTTT
d_gene: -
j_gene: TRBJ1-5
v_gene: TRBV10-3
abundance: few

CDR3aa: CASSLSWQGGYEQYF
CDR3nt: TGTGCCAGCAGTTTATCGTGGCAGGGCGGCTACGAGCAGTACTTC
d_gene: -
j_gene: TRBJ2-7
v_gene: TRBV27
abundance: -